This TCR beta chain was captured by sequencing in a study of blood T cell repertoires in COVID-19. Germline V gene lookup returns CDR1 SGHTA and CDR2 FQGNSA. The germline V and J ends were trimmed by 1 base and 6 bases, with 8 bases remaining between them. The CDR3 runs 13 residues. Sequencing was performed with immunoSEQ multiplex PCR; in TCRdb, only in-frame clones are kept and a portion is missing. This sample has some 270,000 clones, with approximately 85% found just once. Study members were between about 18 and 100 years old and lived in over 20 US regions. Participants reported their clinical history, and cohort assignment relied on those reports.

Sample: PBMCs or T cells enriched from blood (not recorded which). The origin of this receptor is a woman aged 50 to 60 who had been exposed to COVID-19. V and J are TRBV7-2 and TRBJ2-3; D unclear. The chain's CDR3 is CASSLGPADTQYF. In DNA, the CDR3 is TGTGCCAGCAGCTTAGGGCCAGCGGATACGCAGTATTTT.